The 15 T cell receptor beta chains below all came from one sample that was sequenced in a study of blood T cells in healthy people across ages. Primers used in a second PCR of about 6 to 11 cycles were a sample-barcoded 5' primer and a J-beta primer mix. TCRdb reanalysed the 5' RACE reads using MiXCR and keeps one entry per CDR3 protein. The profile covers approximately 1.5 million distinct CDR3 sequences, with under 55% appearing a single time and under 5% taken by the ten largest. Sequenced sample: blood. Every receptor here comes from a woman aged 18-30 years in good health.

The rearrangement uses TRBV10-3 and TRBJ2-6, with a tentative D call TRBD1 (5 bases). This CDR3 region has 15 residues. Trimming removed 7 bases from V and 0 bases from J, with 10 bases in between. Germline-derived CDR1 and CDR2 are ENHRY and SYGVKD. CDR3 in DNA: TGTGCCATCACCGCAGGGTACTCTGGGGCCAACGTCCTGACTTTC. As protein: CAITAGYSGANVLTF.

CDR3 loop: CASSAQGGAYEQYF. Here the CDR3 DNA reads TGTGCCAGCAGCGCACAGGGGGGGGCATACGAGCAGTACTTC. The chain couples TRBV7-2 to TRBJ2-7; a possible D gene is TRBD1 (8 bases). Germline V lookup: CDR1 SGHTA, CDR2 FQGNSA. CDR3 length equals 14 residues. Trimming cost V 5 bases and J 4 bases, with 15 bases left between them.

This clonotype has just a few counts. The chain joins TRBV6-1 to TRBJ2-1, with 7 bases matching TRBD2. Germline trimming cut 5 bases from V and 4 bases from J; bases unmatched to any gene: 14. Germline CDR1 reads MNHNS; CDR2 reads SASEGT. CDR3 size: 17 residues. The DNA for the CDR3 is TGTGCCAGCAGTCCCCCCCGCCTTGCGGGAGCTTACAATGAGCAGTTCTTC. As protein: CASSPPRLAGAYNEQFF.

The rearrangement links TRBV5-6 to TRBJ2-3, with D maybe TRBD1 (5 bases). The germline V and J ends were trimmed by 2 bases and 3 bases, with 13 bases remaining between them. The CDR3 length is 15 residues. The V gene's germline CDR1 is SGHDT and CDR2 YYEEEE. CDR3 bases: TGTGCCAGCAGCTTATTAGACAGACTTACAGATACGCAGTATTTT. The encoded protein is CASSLLDRLTDTQYF.

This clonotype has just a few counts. For the CDR3, the DNA is TGCAGCGTTTCCAGGGGGTCTAATGAAAAACTGTTTTTT. It yields the protein CSVSRGSNEKLFF. This chain joins TRBV29-1 and TRBJ1-4, with TRBD1 identical over 7 bases. CDR1 and CDR2 from the germline V gene are SQVTM and ANQGSEA. With V trimmed by 5 bases and J by 3 bases, 3 bases remained unmatched. The CDR3 sequence is 13 residues long.

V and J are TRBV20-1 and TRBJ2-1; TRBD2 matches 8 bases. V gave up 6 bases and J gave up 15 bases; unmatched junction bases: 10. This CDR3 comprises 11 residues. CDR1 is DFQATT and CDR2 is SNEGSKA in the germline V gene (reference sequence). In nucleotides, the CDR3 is TGCAGTGCGCCGAGCGGGGGCTCTCGGTTCTTC. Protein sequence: CSAPSGGSRFF.

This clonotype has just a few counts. For the CDR3, the DNA is TGCGCCAGCAGCCAAGCGTTAAAAACTGAAGCTTTCTTT. Amino acid sequence: CASSQALKTEAFF. This chain links TRBV4-3 with TRBJ1-1; D unresolved. CDR1 and CDR2 (germline): LGHNA, YSLEER. There are 13 residues in the CDR3. The V and J ends lost 1 base and 5 bases respectively, with 8 bases between them.

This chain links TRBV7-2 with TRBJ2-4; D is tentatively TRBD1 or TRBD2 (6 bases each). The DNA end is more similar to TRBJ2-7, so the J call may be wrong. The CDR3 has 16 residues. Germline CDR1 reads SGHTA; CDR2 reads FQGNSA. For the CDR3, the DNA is TGTGCCAGCAGCTTAGTGGGGAGTGGGGGGCTATACGAGCAGTACTTC. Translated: CASSLVGSGGLYEQYF.

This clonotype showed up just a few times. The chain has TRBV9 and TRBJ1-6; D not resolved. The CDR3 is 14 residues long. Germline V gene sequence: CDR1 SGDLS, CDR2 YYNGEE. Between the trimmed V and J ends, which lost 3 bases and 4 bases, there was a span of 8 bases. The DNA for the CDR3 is TGTGCCAGCAGCGGCAGGATTTATAATTCACCCCTCCACTTT. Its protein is CASSGRIYNSPLHF. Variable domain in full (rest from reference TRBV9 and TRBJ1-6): DSGVTQTPKHLITATGQRVTLRCSPRSGDLSVYWYQQSLDQGLQFLIQYYNGEERAKGNILERFSAQQFPDLHSELNLSSLELGDSALYFCASSGRIYNSPLHFGNGTRLTVT.

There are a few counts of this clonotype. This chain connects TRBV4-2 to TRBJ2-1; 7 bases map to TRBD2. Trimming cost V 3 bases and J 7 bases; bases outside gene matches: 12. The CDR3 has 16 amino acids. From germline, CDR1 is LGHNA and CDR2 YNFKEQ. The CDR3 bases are TGTGCCAGCAGCCACGCCGGGGCGGGAGTGGGGAATGAGCAGTTCTTC. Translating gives CASSHAGAGVGNEQFF.

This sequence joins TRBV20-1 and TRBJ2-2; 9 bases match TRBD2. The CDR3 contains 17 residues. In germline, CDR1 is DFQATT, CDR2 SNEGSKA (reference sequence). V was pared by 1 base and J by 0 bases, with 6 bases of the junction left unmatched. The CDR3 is CSARVSLAGANTGELFF. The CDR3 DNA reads TGCAGTGCTAGAGTCTCCTTAGCGGGGGCGAACACCGGGGAGCTGTTTTTT.

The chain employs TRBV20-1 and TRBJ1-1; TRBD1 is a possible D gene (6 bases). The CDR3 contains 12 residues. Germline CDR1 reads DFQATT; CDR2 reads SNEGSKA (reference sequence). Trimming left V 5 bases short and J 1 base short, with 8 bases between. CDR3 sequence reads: CSAGTKNTEAFF. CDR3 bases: TGCAGTGCTGGGACAAAGAACACTGAAGCTTTCTTT.

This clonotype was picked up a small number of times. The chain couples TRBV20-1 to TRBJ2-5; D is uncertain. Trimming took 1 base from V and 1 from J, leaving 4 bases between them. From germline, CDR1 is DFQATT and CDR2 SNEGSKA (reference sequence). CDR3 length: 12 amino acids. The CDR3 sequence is CSARVFQETQYF. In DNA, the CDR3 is TGCAGTGCTAGAGTCTTCCAAGAGACCCAGTACTTC.

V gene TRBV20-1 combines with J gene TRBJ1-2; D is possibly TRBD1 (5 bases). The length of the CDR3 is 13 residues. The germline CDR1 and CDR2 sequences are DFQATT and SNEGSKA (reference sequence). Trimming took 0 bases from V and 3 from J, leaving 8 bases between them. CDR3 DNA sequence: TGCAGTGCTAGAGACGCGACAGACTATGGCTACACCTTC. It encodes CSARDATDYGYTF.

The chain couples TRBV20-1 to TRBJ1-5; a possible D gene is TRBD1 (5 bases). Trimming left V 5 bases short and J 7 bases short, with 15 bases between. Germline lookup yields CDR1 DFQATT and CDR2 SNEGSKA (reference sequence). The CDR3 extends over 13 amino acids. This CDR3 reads CSASLGGRQPQHF. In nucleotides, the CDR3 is TGCAGTGCTTCCCTTGGGGGGAGGCAGCCCCAGCATTTT.